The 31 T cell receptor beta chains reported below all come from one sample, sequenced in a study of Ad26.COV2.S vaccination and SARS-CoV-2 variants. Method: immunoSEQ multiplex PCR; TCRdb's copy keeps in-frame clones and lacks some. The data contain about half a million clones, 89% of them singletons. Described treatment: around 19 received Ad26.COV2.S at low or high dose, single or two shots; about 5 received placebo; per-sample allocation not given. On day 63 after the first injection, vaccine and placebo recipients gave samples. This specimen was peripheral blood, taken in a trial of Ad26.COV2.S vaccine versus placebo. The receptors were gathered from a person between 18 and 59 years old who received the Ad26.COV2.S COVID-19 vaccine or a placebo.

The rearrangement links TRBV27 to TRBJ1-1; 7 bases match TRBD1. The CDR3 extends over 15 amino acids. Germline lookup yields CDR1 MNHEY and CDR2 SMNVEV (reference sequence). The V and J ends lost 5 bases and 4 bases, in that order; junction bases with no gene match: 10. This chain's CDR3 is CASSPALGTVTEAFF. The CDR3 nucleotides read TGTGCCAGCAGTCCCGCCCTTGGGACAGTCACTGAAGCTTTCTTT.

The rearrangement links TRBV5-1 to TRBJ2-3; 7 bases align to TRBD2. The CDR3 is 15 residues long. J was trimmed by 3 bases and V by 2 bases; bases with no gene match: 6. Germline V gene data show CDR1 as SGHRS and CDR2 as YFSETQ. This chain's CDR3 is CASSFGGGSTDTQYF. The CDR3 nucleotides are TGCGCCAGCAGCTTTGGGGGAGGGTCTACAGATACGCAGTATTTT.

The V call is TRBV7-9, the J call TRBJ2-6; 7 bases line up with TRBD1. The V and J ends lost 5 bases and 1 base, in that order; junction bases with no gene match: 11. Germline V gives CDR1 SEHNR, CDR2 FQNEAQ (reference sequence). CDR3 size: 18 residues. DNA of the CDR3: TGTGCCAGCAGCAGAACAGGGGCAGCTACATCTGGGGCCAACGTCCTGACTTTC. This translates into CASSRTGAATSGANVLTF.

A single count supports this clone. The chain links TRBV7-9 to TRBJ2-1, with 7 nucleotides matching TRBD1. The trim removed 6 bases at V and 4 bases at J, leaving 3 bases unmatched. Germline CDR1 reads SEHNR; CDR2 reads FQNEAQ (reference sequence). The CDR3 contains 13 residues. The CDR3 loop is CASSQQGYNEQFF. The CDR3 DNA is TGTGCCAGCAGTCAACAGGGGTACAATGAGCAGTTCTTC.

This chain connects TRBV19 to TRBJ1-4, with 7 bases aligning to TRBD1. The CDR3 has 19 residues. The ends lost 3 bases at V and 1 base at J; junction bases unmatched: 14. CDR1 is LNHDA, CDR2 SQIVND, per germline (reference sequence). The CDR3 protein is CASSIDGQALVGTNEKLFF. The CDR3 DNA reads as TGTGCCAGTAGTATCGATGGACAGGCTCTTGTGGGAACTAATGAAAAACTGTTTTTT.

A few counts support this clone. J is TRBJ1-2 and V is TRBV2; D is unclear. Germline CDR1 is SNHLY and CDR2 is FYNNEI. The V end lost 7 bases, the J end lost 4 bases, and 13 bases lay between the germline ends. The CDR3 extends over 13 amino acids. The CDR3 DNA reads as TGTGCCAGCACGCCTTCCGCAGTCTATGGCTACACCTTC. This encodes CASTPSAVYGYTF.

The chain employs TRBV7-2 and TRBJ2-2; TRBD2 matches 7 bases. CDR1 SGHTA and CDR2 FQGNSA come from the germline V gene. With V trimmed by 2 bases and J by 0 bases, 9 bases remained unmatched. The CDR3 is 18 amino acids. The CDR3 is CASSLWRILATNTGELFF. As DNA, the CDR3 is TGTGCCAGCAGCTTATGGCGGATACTAGCGACGAACACCGGGGAGCTGTTTTTT.

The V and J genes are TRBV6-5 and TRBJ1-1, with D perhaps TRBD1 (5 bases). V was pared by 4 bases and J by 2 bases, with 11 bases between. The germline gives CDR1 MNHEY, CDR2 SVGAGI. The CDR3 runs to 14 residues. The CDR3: CASSWGQLNTEAFF. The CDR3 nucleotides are TGTGCCAGCAGTTGGGGCCAGCTTAACACTGAAGCTTTCTTT.

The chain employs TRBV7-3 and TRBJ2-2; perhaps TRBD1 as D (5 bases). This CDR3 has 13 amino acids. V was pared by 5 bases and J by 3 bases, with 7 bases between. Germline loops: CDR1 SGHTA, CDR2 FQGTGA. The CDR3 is CASSKGDTGELFF. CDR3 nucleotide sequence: TGTGCCAGCAGCAAAGGGGACACCGGGGAGCTGTTTTTT.

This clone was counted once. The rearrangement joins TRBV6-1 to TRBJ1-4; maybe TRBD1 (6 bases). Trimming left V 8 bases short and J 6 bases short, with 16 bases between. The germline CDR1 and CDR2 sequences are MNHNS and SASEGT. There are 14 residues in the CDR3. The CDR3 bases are TGTGCCAGCCGTCCTGGGGGCGGGGATGAAAAACTGTTTTTT. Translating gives CASRPGGGDEKLFF.

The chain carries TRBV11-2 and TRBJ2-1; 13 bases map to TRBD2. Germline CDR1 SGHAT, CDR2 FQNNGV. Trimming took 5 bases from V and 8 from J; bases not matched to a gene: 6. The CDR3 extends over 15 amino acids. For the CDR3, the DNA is TGTGCCAGCAGCACAAGACTAGCGGGAGGCGATGAGCAGTTCTTC. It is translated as CASSTRLAGGDEQFF.

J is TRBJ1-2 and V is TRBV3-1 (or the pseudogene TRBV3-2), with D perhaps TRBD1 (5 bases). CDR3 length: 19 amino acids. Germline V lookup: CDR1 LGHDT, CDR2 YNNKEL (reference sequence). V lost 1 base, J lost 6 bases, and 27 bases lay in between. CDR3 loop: CASSQGKRFAGPGMDGYTF. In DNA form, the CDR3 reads TGTGCCAGCAGCCAAGGCAAGCGTTTCGCAGGGCCGGGAATGGATGGCTACACCTTC.

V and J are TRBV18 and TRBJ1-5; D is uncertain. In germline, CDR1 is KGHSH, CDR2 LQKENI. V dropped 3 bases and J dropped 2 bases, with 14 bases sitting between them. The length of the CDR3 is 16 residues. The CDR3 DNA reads TGTGCCAGCTCACCGCTCCAGGCAACAGGCAATCAGCCCCAGCATTTT. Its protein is CASSPLQATGNQPQHF.

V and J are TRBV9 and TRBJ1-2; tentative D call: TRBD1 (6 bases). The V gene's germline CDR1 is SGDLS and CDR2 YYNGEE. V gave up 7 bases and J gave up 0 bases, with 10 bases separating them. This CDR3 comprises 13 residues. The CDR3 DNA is TGTGCCAGCCAGGGACACACTAACTATGGCTACACCTTC. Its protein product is CASQGHTNYGYTF.

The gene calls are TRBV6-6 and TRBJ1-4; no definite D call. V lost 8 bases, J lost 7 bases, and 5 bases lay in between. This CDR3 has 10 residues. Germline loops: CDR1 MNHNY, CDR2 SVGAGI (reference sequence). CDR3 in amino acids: CASQAEKLFF. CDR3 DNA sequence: TGTGCCAGCCAGGCTGAAAAACTGTTTTTT.

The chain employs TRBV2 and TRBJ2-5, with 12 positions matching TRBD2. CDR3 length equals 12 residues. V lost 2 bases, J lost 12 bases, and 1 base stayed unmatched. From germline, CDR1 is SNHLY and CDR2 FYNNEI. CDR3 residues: CASSETSGGKYF. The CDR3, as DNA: TGTGCCAGCAGTGAAACTAGCGGGGGGAAGTACTTC.

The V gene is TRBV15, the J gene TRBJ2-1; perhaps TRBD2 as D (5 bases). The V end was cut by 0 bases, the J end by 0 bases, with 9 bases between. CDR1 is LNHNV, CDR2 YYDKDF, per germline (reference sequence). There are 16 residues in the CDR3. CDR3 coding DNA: TGTGCCACCAGCAGAGATCGGGGAAGCTCCTACAATGAGCAGTTCTTC. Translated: CATSRDRGSSYNEQFF.

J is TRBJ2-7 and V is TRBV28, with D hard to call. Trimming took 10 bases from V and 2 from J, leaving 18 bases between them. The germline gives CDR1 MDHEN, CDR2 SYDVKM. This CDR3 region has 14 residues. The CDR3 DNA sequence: TGTGCCACCCTCCCGACGGTGGCCACCTACGAGCAGTACTTC. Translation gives CATLPTVATYEQYF.

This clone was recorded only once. The CDR3 loop reads CASSLGASGRAGELFF. CDR3 in DNA: TGCGCCAGCAGCTTGGGCGCGAGCGGGAGGGCCGGGGAGCTGTTTTTT. The chain joins TRBV5-1 to TRBJ2-2; 10 nucleotides align to TRBD2. The germline V gene has CDR1 SGHRS and CDR2 YFSETQ. Trimming cost V 0 bases and J 6 bases; bases outside gene matches: 5. The CDR3 spans 16 residues.

The CDR3 sequence is CASSIGGKNQPQHF. The CDR3 coding sequence is TGTGCCAGTAGTATAGGGGGGAAAAATCAGCCCCAGCATTTT. This chain uses TRBV19 with TRBJ1-5; D is possibly TRBD1 (5 bases). CDR3 length: 14 residues. V lost 1 base to trimming and J lost 4 bases, with 8 bases between them. From germline, CDR1 is LNHDA and CDR2 SQIVND (reference sequence).

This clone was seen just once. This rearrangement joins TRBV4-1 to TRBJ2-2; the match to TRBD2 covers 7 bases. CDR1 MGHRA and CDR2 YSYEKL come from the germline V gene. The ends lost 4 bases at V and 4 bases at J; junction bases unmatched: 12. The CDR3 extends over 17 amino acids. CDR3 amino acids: CASSPHRGGRVTGELFF. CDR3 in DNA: TGCGCCAGCAGCCCCCACCGGGGCGGGAGAGTCACCGGGGAGCTGTTTTTT.

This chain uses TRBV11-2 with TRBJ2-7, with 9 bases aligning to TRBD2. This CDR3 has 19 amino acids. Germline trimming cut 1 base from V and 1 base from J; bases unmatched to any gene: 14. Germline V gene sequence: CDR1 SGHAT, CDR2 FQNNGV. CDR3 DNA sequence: TGTGCCAGCAGCTTAGTGGTAGCGGGAGCCCAGGGATGGTCCTACGAGCAGTACTTC. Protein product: CASSLVVAGAQGWSYEQYF. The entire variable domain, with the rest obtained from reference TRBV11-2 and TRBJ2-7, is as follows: EAGVAQSPRYKIIEKRQSVAFWCNPISGHATLYWYQQILGQGPKLLIQFQNNGVVDDSQLPKDRFSAERLKGVDSTLKIQPAKLEDSAVYLCASSLVVAGAQGWSYEQYFGPGTRLTVT.

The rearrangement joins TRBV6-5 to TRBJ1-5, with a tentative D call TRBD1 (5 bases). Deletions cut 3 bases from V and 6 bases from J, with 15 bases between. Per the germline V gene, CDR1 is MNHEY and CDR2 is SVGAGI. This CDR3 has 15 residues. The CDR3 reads CASSYTGPAIQPQHF. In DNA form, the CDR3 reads TGTGCCAGCAGTTATACAGGACCGGCCATTCAGCCCCAGCATTTT.

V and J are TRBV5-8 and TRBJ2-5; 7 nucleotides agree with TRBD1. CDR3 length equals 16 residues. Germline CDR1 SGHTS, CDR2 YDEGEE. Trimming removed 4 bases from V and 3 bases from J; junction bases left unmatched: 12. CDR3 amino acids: CASSQGQSKLKETQYF. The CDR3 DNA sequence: TGTGCCAGCAGCCAGGGACAGTCCAAACTAAAAGAGACCCAGTACTTC.

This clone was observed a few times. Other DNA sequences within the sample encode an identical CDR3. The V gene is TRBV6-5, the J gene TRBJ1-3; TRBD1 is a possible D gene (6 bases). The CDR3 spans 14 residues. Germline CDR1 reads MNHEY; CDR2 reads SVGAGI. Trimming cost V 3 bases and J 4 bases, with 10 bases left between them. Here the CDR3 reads CASSYGGTGNTIYF. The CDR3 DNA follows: TGTGCCAGCAGTTATGGGGGCACAGGAAACACCATATATTTT.

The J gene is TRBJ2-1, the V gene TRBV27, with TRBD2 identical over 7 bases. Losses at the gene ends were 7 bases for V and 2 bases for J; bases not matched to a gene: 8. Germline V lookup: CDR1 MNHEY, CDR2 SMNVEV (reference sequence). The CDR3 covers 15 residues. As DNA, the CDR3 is TGTGCCAGCACACCGACTAGCTTGCCCTACAATGAGCAGTTCTTC. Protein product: CASTPTSLPYNEQFF.

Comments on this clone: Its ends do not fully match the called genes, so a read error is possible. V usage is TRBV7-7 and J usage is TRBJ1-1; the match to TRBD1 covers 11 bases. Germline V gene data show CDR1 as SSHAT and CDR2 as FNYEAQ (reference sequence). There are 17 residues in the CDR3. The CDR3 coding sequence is TGTGCTAGCAGCTTAGATGGGGACAGGGGGTTAGTCACTGAAGCTTTCTTT. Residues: CASSLDGDRGLVTEAFF.

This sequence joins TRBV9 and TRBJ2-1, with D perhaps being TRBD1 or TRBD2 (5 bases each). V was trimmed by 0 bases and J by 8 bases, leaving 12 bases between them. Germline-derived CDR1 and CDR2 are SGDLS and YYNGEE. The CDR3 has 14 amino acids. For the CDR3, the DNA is TGTGCCAGCAGCGTAGCCGGGGCCTTAGATGAGCAGTTCTTC. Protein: CASSVAGALDEQFF. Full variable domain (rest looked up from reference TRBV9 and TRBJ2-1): DSGVTQTPKHLITATGQRVTLRCSPRSGDLSVYWYQQSLDQGLQFLIQYYNGEERAKGNILERFSAQQFPDLHSELNLSSLELGDSALYFCASSVAGALDEQFFGPGTRLTVL.

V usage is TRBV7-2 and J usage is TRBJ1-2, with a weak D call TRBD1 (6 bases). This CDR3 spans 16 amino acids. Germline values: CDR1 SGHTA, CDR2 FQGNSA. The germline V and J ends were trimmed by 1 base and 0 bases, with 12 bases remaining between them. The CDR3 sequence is CASSLGGGSSNYGYTF. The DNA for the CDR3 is TGTGCCAGCAGCTTAGGGGGGGGCAGCTCTAACTATGGCTACACCTTC.

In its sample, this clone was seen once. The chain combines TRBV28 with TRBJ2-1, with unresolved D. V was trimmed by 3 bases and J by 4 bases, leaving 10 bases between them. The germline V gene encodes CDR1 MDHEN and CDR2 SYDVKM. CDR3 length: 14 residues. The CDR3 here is CASSLGSFYNEQFF. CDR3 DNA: TGTGCCAGCAGTTTGGGTAGCTTTTACAATGAGCAGTTCTTC.

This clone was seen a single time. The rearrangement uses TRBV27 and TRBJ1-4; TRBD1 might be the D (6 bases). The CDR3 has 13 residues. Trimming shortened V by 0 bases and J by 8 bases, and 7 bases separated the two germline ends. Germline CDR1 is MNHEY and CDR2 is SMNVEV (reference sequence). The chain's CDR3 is CASSLSRGEKLFF. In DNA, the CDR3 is TGTGCCAGCAGTTTATCGAGGGGGGAAAAACTGTTTTTT.